The 5 T cell receptor beta chains reported below all come from one sample, sequenced in a study of T cells in Graves' hyperthyroidism and ophthalmopathy. Researchers took RNA transcripts and amplified the TCR beta CDR3 regions from them. The HTBI set primed first-round TCR CDR3 RT-PCR. A single record per CDR3 protein comes from TCRdb applying MiXCR to the multiplex PCR reads. The table records 380,000 or so distinct CDR3 sequences, 15% to 20% of them present only once. Sequences were obtained from blood. These receptors all stem from a woman aged 18-30 years with Graves' hyperthyroidism.

Ten or more counts support this clonotype. The CDR3 DNA is TGTGCCAGCAAGTACCGGGGCCAGATCAGGGAGACCCAGTACTTC. Its translation: CASKYRGQIRETQYF. The V call is TRBV2, the J call TRBJ2-5; either TRBD1 or TRBD2 may supply D (5 bases each). The germline V gene encodes CDR1 SNHLY and CDR2 FYNNEI. Trimming removed 7 bases from V and 5 bases from J, with 20 bases in between. CDR3 length: 15 amino acids.

This clonotype was seen ten or more times. The chain recombines TRBV9 with TRBJ2-2, with 11 bases matching TRBD2. CDR3 length: 18 amino acids. Germline V gives CDR1 SGDLS, CDR2 YYNGEE. The V gene end was trimmed by 5 bases and the J gene end by 3 bases; junction bases not matched to a gene: 12. The CDR3 reads CASSKTGTSGLDTGELFF. CDR3 bases: TGTGCCAGCAGTAAAACCGGGACTAGCGGATTAGACACCGGGGAGCTGTTTTTT.

This clonotype was picked up many times. The chain employs TRBV29-1 and TRBJ2-7; possible D gene TRBD1, 6 bases. This CDR3 is 12 amino acids long. Trimming shortened V by 2 bases and J by 8 bases, and 13 bases separated the two germline ends. Germline-derived CDR1 and CDR2 are SQVTM and ANQGSEA. CDR3 in amino acids: CSVESQGNKQYF. The CDR3 coding sequence is TGCAGCGTTGAATCCCAGGGGAACAAGCAGTACTTC.

This clonotype was seen ten or more times. V and J are TRBV7-2 and TRBJ1-2, with D unresolved. The V end lost 3 bases, the J end lost 0 bases, and 11 bases lay between the germline ends. From germline, CDR1 is SGHTA and CDR2 FQGNSA. The CDR3 consists of 15 residues. The CDR3 DNA follows: TGTGCCAGCAGCTTTGGGCCTCCCCCTAACTATGGCTACACCTTC. Translation gives CASSFGPPPNYGYTF. The entire variable domain, with the rest obtained from reference TRBV7-2 and TRBJ1-2, is as follows: GAGVSQSPSNKVTEKGKDVELRCDPISGHTALYWYRQSLGQGLEFLIYFQGNSAPDKSGLPSDRFSAERTGGSVSTLTIQRTQQEDSAVYLCASSFGPPPNYGYTFGSGTRLTVV.

The V and J genes are TRBV6-2 or TRBV6-3 and TRBJ1-2; D uncertain. Trimming left V 5 bases short and J 8 bases short, with 12 bases between. The CDR3 spans 12 residues. From germline, CDR1 is MNHEY and CDR2 SVGEGT. CDR3 coding DNA: TGTGCCAGCAGTGATCCTTCGGAAGGCTACACCTTC. As protein: CASSDPSEGYTF.